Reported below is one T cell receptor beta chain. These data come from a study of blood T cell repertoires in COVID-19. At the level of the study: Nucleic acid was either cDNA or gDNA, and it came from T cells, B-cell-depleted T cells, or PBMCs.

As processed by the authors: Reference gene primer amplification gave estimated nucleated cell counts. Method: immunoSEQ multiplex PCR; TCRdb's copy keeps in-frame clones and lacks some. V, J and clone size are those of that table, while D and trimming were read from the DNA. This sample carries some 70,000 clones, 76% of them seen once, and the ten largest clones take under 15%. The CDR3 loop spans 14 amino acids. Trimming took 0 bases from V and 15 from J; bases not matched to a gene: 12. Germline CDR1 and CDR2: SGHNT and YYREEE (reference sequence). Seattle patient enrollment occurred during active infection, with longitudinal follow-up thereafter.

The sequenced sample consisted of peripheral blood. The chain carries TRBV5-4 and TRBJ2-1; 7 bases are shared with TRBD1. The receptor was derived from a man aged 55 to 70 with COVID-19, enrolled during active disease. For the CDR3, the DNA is TGTGCCAGCAGCTTGGTAGGGGGCGGGCAGGCTCCGTTCTTC. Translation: CASSLVGGGQAPFF. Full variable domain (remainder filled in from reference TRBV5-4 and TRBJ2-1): ETGVTQSPTHLIKTRGQQVTLRCSSQSGHNTVSWYQQALGQGPQFIFQYYREEENGRGNFPPRFSGLQFPNYSSELNVNALELDDSALYLCASSLVGGGQAPFFGPGTRLTVL.